This TCR beta chain came from a study of Graves' ophthalmopathy and Graves' hyperthyroidism. Broader study findings: Separation of ophthalmopathy from stable hyperthyroidism was achieved by a 13-signature model, at about 91% sensitivity and just over 80% specificity.

The authors amplified TCR beta CDR3 regions, and they did so from RNA transcripts for repertoire sequencing. Second-round multiplex PCR came after a first-round RT-PCR that employed HTBI primers. TCRdb re-analysed the multiplex PCR reads in MiXCR, keeping a single row per CDR3 protein. This table has some 410,000 distinct CDR3 sequences, approximately 21% appearing once. About this clonotype: Antigen: not known.

Absence of ophthalmopathy within 18 months of follow-up defined stable hyperthyroidism. Only newly diagnosed hyperthyroidism patients aged 18 to 65, with under 2 months' duration, were enrolled. Other autoimmune diseases, uncontrolled infections, pregnancy and lactation each led to patient exclusion. Trimming took 3 bases from V and 7 from J, leaving 12 bases between them. The CDR3 spans 13 residues. Sequencing used peripheral blood. This clonotype was obtained from a woman between 18 and 30 years old with stable Graves' hyperthyroidism. The chain employs TRBV12-3 or TRBV12-4 and TRBJ2-5; D is ambiguous. CDR3 in amino acids: CASSFRRERTQYF. In DNA form, the CDR3 reads TGTGCCAGCAGTTTCCGTCGTGAGCGGACCCAGTACTTC.